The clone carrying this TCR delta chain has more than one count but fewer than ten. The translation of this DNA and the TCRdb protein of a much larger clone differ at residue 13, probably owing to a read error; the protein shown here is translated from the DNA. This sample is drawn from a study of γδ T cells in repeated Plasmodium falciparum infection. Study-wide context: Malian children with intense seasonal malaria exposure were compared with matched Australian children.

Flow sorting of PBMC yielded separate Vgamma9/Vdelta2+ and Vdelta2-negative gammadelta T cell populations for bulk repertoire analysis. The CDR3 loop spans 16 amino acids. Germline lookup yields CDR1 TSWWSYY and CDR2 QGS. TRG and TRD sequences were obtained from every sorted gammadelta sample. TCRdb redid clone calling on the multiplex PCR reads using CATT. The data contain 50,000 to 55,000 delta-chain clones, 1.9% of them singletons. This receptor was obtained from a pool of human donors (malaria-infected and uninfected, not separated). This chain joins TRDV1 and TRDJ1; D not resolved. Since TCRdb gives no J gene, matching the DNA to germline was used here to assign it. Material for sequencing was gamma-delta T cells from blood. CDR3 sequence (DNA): TGTGCTCTTGGGGAATCTCTCCTGGCCCCCACCGATGAACTCATCTTT. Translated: CALGESLLAPTDELIF.